Listed below are T cell receptor beta chains from one sample, sequenced in a study of T cells after yellow fever vaccination. Each CDR3 protein is one row after TCRdb ran MiXCR on the 5' RACE reads. The sample lists about 340,000 distinct CDR3 sequences; 7.5% to 9% were seen once. The sample in question was PBMCs, obtained on the day of the first yellow fever vaccination. The receptors stem from a man aged 18-30 years who received the YFV17D yellow fever vaccine. Each CDR3 is given with its conserved first and last residue. D genes are given only for firm matches. Rows may omit the clone size; those that give it use once, few, many or a size class.

j_call	d_call	v_call	clone_size	cdr3_aa	cdr3_nt
TRBJ2-1	TRBD2	TRBV5-1	many	CASSLELAGVNEQFF	TGCGCCAGCAGCTTGGAATTAGCGGGGGTAAATGAGCAGTTCTTC
TRBJ2-2	NA	TRBV7-8	few	CASSGKGGLDTGELFF	TGTGCCAGCAGCGGGAAGGGGGGATTGGACACCGGGGAGCTGTTTTTT
TRBJ2-1	TRBD2	TRBV9	NA	CASSVGSTSGVDEQFF	TGTGCCAGCAGCGTAGGTAGCACTAGCGGGGTGGATGAGCAGTTCTTC
TRBJ1-6	TRBD1	TRBV27	NA	CASHPQGGSPLHF	TGTGCCAGCCACCCACAGGGGGGTTCACCCCTCCACTTT
TRBJ2-1	NA	TRBV28	few	CASSTLRHEQFF	TGTGCCAGCAGTACCCTCCGCCATGAGCAGTTCTTC
TRBJ2-3	NA	TRBV29-1	NA	CSERDGDTDTQYF	TGCAGCGAAAGGGACGGGGACACAGATACGCAGTATTTT
TRBJ1-2	NA	TRBV6-1	NA	CASSEVSQVGYGYTF	TGTGCCAGCAGTGAAGTTTCCCAAGTGGGTTATGGCTACACCTTC
TRBJ1-1	NA	TRBV12-3/TRBV12-4	NA	CASSSADKNTEAFF	TGTGCCAGCAGTTCGGCAGACAAGAACACTGAAGCTTTCTTT
TRBJ2-7	TRBD1	TRBV11-2	NA	CASSHSGTGVYEQYF	TGTGCCAGCAGCCACTCCGGGACAGGGGTCTACGAGCAGTACTTC
TRBJ2-3	NA	TRBV18	NA	CASQLSGARDTQYF	TGTGCCAGTCAACTTTCCGGTGCCAGGGATACGCAGTATTTT
TRBJ2-3	TRBD1	TRBV7-3	NA	CASSLTRDRYTDTQYF	TGTGCCAGCAGCTTAACCCGGGACAGGTATACAGATACGCAGTATTTT
TRBJ1-1	NA	TRBV5-1	NA	CASSLAREGTEAFF	TGCGCCAGCAGCTTGGCCCGGGAGGGTACTGAAGCTTTCTTT
TRBJ1-5	NA	TRBV7-3	many	CASSLTPDQPQHF	TGTGCCAGCAGCTTAACGCCGGATCAGCCCCAGCATTTT
TRBJ1-1	NA	TRBV5-5	few	CASTSGTVNTEAFF	TGTGCCAGCACCTCCGGGACGGTGAACACTGAAGCTTTCTTT
TRBJ2-1	TRBD1	TRBV12-3/TRBV12-4	many	CASSPPGTATYNEQFF	TGTGCCAGCAGTCCCCCCGGGACAGCGACCTACAATGAGCAGTTCTTC
TRBJ1-3	NA	TRBV7-9	NA	CASSSQSYTIYF	TGTGCCAGCAGCTCGCAAAGCTACACCATATATTTT
TRBJ1-1	NA	TRBV4-3	NA	CASSQAGKAFF	TGCGCCAGCAGCCAAGCAGGGAAAGCTTTCTTT
TRBJ2-3	NA	TRBV7-2	NA	CASSLARQRDTQYF	TGTGCCAGCAGCTTAGCGAGGCAACGGGATACGCAGTATTTT
TRBJ2-5	TRBD2	TRBV6-1	few	CASTTLAGAQETQYF	TGTGCCAGCACGACACTAGCGGGGGCACAAGAGACCCAGTACTTC
TRBJ1-6	NA	TRBV20-1	many	CSARGGRSPGTLHF	TGCAGTGCTAGAGGGGGCCGGTCTCCTGGTACCCTCCACTTT
TRBJ2-7	NA	TRBV2	NA	CASAPGGFEQYF	TGTGCCAGCGCTCCAGGGGGGTTCGAGCAGTACTTC
TRBJ2-5	TRBD1	TRBV20-1	NA	CSPAGTGTQETQYF	TGCAGCCCGGCCGGGACAGGGACCCAAGAGACCCAGTACTTC
TRBJ2-6	NA	TRBV7-9	once	CASSFFGPGANVLTF	TGTGCCAGCAGCTTTTTTGGTCCTGGGGCCAACGTCCTGACTTTC
TRBJ1-2	NA	TRBV18	NA	CASSPMPDSYGYTF	TGTGCCAGCTCACCAATGCCAGACAGCTATGGCTACACCTTC
TRBJ2-5	TRBD1	TRBV27	few	CASRGQGGIETQYF	TGTGCCAGCAGGGGACAGGGAGGTATAGAGACCCAGTACTTC
TRBJ2-2	TRBD1	TRBV5-1	few	CASSLYRGNTGELFF	TGCGCCAGCAGCTTATACAGGGGGAACACCGGGGAGCTGTTTTTT
TRBJ1-1	TRBD1	TRBV9	many	CASSAGTGSNTEAFF	TGTGCCAGCAGCGCCGGGACAGGGTCGAACACTGAAGCTTTCTTT
TRBJ2-7	NA	TRBV5-1	NA	CASSLPPSNEQYF	TGCGCCAGCAGTCTTCCTCCAAGCAACGAGCAGTACTTC
TRBJ2-3	NA	TRBV6-1	few	CASSLDPRFTDTQYF	TGTGCCAGCAGCCTGGACCCCCGGTTCACAGATACGCAGTATTTT
TRBJ2-2	TRBD1	TRBV6-2/TRBV6-3	many	CASRGQGDTGELFF	TGTGCCAGCAGAGGGCAGGGGGACACCGGGGAGCTGTTTTTT
TRBJ2-5	NA	TRBV5-1	few	CASSYRAIQETQYF	TGCGCCAGCAGTTACAGAGCCATCCAAGAGACCCAGTACTTC
TRBJ1-1	NA	TRBV5-1	few	CASSLDSVNTEAFF	TGCGCCAGCAGCTTGGACAGCGTGAACACTGAAGCTTTCTTT
TRBJ2-3	TRBD1	TRBV5-4	NA	CASSPTQGASTDTQYF	TGTGCCAGCAGCCCGACCCAGGGGGCTAGCACAGATACGCAGTATTTT
TRBJ2-5	NA	TRBV12-3/TRBV12-4	few	CASSPPRGWSETQYF	TGTGCCAGCAGTCCCCCCCGGGGGTGGTCAGAGACCCAGTACTTC
TRBJ2-3	NA	TRBV6-5	many	CASSYADFTDTQYF	TGTGCCAGCAGTTATGCGGACTTCACAGATACGCAGTATTTT
TRBJ2-5	TRBD1	TRBV5-1	few	CASSTRGQGADETQYF	TGCGCCAGCAGCACCCGGGGACAGGGGGCGGACGAGACCCAGTACTTC
TRBJ1-6	TRBD1	TRBV7-6	NA	CASSPVDRVVSPLHF	TGTGCCAGCAGCCCTGTAGACAGGGTGGTTTCACCCCTCCACTTT
TRBJ1-3	NA	TRBV30	NA	CALSSGNTIYF	TGTGCCTTAAGCTCTGGAAACACCATATATTTT
TRBJ2-3	NA	TRBV12-3/TRBV12-4	NA	CASSLAAGIAGGPVDTQYF	TGTGCCAGCAGTTTAGCGGCAGGTATTGCGGGTGGGCCCGTAGATACGCAGTATTTT
TRBJ1-5	TRBD1	TRBV12-3/TRBV12-4	many	CASSGTALGQPQHF	TGTGCCAGCAGTGGGACAGCACTGGGTCAGCCCCAGCATTTT
TRBJ1-1	NA	TRBV7-2	many	CASSSRDFSGVAFF	TGTGCCAGCAGCAGCCGTGATTTTTCCGGAGTTGCTTTCTTT
TRBJ1-6	NA	TRBV4-1	NA	CASSQYQRAGLSSPLHF	TGCGCCAGCAGCCAATATCAGCGGGCAGGGCTGTCTTCACCCCTCCACTTT
TRBJ1-1	NA	TRBV11-2	NA	CASSLDRVGGNTEAFF	TGTGCCAGCAGCTTAGATAGAGTCGGGGGGAACACTGAAGCTTTCTTT
TRBJ1-3	NA	TRBV10-3	many	CATRPRIGNTIYF	TGTGCCACCCGCCCAAGAATCGGGAACACCATATATTTT
TRBJ2-1	TRBD2	TRBV5-4	NA	CASSLELAGGPSNEQFF	TGTGCCAGCAGCTTGGAACTAGCGGGGGGGCCGTCCAATGAGCAGTTCTTC
TRBJ2-1	NA	TRBV20-1	few	CSATGDEQFF	TGCAGTGCTACAGGGGATGAGCAGTTCTTC